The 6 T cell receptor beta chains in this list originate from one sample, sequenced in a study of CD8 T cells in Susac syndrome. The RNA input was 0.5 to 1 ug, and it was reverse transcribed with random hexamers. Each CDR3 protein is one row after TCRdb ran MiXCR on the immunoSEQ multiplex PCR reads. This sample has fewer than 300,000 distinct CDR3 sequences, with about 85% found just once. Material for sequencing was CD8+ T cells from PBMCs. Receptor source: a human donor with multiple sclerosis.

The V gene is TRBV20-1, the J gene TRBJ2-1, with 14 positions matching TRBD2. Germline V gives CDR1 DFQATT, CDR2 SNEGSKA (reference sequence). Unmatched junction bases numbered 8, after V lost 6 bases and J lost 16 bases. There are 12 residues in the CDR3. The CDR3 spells CSAGLAGGRCFF. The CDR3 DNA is TGCAGTGCAGGACTAGCGGGAGGCCGGTGCTTCTTC.

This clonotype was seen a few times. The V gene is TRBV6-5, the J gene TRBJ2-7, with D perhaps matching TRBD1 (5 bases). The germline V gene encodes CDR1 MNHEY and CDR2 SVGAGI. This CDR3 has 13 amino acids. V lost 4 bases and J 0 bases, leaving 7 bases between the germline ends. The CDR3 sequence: CASSSTVSYEQYF. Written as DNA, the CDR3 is TGTGCCAGCAGTTCGACAGTCTCCTACGAGCAGTACTTC.

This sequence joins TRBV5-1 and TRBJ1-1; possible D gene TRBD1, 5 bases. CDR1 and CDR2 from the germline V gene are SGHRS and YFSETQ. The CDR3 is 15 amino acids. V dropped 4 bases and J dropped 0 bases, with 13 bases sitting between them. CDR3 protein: CASSQSGIMNTEAFF. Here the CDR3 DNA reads TGCGCCAGCAGCCAATCAGGGATAATGAACACTGAAGCTTTCTTT.

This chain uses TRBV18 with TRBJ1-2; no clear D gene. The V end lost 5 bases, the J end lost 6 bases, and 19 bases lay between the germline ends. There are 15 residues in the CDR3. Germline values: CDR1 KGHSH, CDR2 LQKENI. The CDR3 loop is CASSLRAYPGDGYTF. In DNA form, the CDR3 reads TGTGCCAGCTCATTAAGGGCCTACCCTGGGGATGGCTACACCTTC.

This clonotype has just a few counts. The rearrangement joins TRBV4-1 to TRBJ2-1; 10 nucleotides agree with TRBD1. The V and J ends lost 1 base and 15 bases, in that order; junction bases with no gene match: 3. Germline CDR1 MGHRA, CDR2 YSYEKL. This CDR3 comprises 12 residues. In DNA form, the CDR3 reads TGCGCCAGCAGCCAAGGAGACAGGGGGCCGTTCTTC. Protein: CASSQGDRGPFF.

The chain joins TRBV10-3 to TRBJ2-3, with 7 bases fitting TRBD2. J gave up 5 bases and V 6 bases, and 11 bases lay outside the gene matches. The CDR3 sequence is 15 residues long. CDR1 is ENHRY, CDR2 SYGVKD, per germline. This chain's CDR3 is CAIRLSRPGGDTQYF. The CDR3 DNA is TGTGCCATCAGACTTAGCCGCCCGGGAGGAGATACGCAGTATTTT.